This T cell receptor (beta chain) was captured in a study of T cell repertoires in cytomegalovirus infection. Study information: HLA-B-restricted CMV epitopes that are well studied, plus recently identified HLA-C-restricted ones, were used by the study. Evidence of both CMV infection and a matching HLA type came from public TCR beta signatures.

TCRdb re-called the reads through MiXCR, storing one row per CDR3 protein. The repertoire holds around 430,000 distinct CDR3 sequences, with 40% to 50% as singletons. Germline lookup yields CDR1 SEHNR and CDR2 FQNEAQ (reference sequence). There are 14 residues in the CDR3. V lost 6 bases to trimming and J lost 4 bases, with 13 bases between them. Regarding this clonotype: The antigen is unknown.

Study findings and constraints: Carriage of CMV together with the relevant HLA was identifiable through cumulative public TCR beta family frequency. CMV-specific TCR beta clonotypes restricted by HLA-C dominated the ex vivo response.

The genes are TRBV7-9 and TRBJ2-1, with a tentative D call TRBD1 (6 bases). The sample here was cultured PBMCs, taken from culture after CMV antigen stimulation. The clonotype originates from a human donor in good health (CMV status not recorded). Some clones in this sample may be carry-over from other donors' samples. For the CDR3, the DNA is TGTGCCAGCAGTCCCTGGACAGTTTACAATGAGCAGTTCTTC. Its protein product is CASSPWTVYNEQFF.